This T cell receptor (beta chain) was found in a study of naive and memory T cell subsets. Study conclusions and caveats: Possibly reflecting memory cells re-expressing CD45RA, a few larger clonotypes occurred in naive repertoires, especially CD8. The power law exponent of TCR abundance differed between naive and memory cells.

Germline V gene sequence: CDR1 DFQATT, CDR2 SNEGSKA (reference sequence). This CDR3 is built from 12 residues. Trimming took 6 bases from V and 5 from J, leaving 14 bases between them. From the second PCR step, alpha and beta chains were amplified apart. A word on this clonotype: Its antigen is undetermined.

Two oligonucleotides, mixed equimolar, formed the beta constant-region primer covering TRBC1 and TRBC2. The ligated cDNA underwent four PCR rounds using SP2 and nested alpha and beta constant-region primers. TCRdb analysed the UMI-ligation and nested PCR reads with MiXCR anew, one entry per CDR3 protein. The sample consists of about 150,000 distinct CDR3 sequences, about 23% of them appearing once. The receptor was derived from a human donor in good health. The V call is TRBV20-1, the J call TRBJ2-7, with unresolved D. Material: naive CD4+ T cells from blood. CDR3 sequence: CSALSPEHEQYF. The DNA for the CDR3 is TGCAGTGCCCTAAGCCCGGAGCACGAGCAGTACTTC.